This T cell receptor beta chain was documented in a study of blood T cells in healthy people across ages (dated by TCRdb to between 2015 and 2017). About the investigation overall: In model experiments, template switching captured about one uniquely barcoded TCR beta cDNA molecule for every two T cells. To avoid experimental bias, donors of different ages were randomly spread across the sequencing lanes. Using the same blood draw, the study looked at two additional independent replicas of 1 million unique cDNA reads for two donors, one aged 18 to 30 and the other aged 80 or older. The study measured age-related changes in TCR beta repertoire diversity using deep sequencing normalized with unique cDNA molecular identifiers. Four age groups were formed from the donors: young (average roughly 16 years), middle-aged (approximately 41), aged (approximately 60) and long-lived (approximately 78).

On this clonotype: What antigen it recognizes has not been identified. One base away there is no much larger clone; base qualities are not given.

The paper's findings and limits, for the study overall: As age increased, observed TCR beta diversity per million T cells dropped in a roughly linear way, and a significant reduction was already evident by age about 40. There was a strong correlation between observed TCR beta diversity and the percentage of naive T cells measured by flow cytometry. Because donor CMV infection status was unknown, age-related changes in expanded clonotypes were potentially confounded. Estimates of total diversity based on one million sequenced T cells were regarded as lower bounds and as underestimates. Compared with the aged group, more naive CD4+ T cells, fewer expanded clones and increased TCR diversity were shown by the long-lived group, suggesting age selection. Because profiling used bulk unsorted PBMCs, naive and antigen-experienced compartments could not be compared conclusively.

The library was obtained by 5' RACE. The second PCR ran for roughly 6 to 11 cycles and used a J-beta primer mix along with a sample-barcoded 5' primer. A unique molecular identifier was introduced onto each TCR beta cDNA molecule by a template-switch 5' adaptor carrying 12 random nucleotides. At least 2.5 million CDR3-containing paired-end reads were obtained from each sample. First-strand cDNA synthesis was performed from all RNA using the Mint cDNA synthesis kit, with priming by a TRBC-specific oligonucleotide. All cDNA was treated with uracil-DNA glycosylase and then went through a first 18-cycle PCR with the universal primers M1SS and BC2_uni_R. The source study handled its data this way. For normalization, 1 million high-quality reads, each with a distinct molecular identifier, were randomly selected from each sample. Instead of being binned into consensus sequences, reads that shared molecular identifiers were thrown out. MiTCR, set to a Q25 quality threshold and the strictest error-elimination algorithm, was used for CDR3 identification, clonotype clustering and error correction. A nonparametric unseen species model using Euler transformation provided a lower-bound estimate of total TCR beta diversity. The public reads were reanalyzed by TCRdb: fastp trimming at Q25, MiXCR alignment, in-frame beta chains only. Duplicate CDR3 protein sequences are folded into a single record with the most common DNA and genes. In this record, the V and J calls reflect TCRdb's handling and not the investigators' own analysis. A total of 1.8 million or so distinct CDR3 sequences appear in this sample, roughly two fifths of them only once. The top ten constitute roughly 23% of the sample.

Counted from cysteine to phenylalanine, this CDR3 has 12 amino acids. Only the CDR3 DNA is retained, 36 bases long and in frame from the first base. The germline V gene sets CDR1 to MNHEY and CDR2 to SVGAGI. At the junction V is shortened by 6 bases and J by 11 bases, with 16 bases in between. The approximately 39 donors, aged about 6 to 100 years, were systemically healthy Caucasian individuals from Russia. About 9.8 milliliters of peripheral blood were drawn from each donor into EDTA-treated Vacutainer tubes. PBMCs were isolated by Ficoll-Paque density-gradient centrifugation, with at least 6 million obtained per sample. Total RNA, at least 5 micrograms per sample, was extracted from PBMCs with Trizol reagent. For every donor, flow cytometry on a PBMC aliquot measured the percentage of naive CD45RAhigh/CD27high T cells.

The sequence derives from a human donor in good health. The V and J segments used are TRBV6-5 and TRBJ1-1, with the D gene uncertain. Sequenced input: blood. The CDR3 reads CASRTGQFGAFF. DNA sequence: TGTGCCAGCAGGACTGGCCAATTCGGGGCTTTCTTT.